Each of the 20 T cell receptor beta chains below was sequenced from the same sample in a study of cytomegalovirus exposure and HLA in healthy donors (dated by TCRdb to the late 2010s). The library was generated by the immunoSEQ multiplex PCR assay. For the multiplex PCR, a mixture combining 60 forward primers for TCR Vbeta segments and 13 reverse primers for TCR Jbeta segments was used. The clones in this table, taken by TCRdb from immuneACCESS, are in-frame only. Not every clone is retained; where verified, under half of the shortfall comes from an unresolved V gene, and the cause of the rest is unknown. The sample's clone listing holds 45,000 to 70,000 clones. About 11% of the sample goes to the ten largest clones. Input material: PBMCs. The receptors here all came from a woman aged 50 to 65 in good health and CMV-seropositive.

This chain links TRBV6-1 with TRBJ2-3; 9 bases are a match to TRBD1. CDR3 size: 15 residues. CDR1 and CDR2 (germline): MNHNS, SASEGT. Losses at the gene ends were 4 bases for V and 3 bases for J; bases not matched to a gene: 5. In DNA form, the CDR3 reads TGTGCCAGCAGTGCCAGACAGGGGGAGACAGATACGCAGTATTTT. Translation: CASSARQGETDTQYF.

The V call is TRBV28, the J call TRBJ2-3; D is possibly TRBD2 (5 bases). The ends were cut back, 5 bases at V and 12 bases at J, with 15 bases in the middle. The CDR3 contains 12 residues. The V gene's germline CDR1 is MDHEN and CDR2 SYDVKM. The CDR3 region has the DNA TGTGCCAGCAGTACCGGGAAAACTGCCCAGTATTTT. Translated: CASSTGKTAQYF.

The chain links TRBV7-8 to TRBJ2-7; D may be TRBD1 (7 bases). CDR1 and CDR2 (germline): SGHVS, FQNEAQ. Trimming left V 5 bases short and J 3 bases short, with 17 bases between. The CDR3 length is 15 residues. In nucleotides, the CDR3 is TGTGCCAGCAGCACCCCAGGGGGGCCACACTACGAGCAGTACTTC. Encoded protein: CASSTPGGPHYEQYF. The entire variable domain, with the rest obtained from reference TRBV7-8 and TRBJ2-7, is as follows: GAGVSQSPRYKVAKRGQDVALRCDPISGHVSLFWYQQALGQGPEFLTYFQNEAQLDKSGLPSDRFFAERPEGSVSTLKIQRTQQEDSAVYLCASSTPGGPHYEQYFGPGTRLTVT.

The chain has TRBV11-1 and TRBJ2-3; 7 bases map to TRBD1. The ends lost 7 bases at V and 2 bases at J; junction bases unmatched: 6. The CDR3 consists of 14 residues. Per germline, CDR1 SGHAT and CDR2 FQDESV (reference sequence). This chain's CDR3 is CASTRDSPTDTQYF. Here the CDR3 DNA reads TGTGCCAGCACCAGGGACAGCCCCACAGATACGCAGTATTTT.

This chain uses TRBV28 with TRBJ1-1; D perhaps matches TRBD1 (6 bases). Germline CDR1 and CDR2: MDHEN and SYDVKM. V lost 3 bases and J lost 10, with 21 bases in between. The CDR3 consists of 15 residues. The CDR3 is CASSFRGGGPAPAFF. The CDR3 coding sequence is TGTGCCAGCAGTTTCCGAGGGGGGGGGCCGGCCCCAGCTTTCTTT.

The genes are TRBV5-6 and TRBJ2-7; D is possibly TRBD2 (5 bases). Trimming shortened V by 4 bases and J by 3 bases, and 11 bases separated the two germline ends. The germline V gene encodes CDR1 SGHDT and CDR2 YYEEEE. The CDR3 is 13 amino acids. Written as DNA, the CDR3 is TGTGCCAGCAGCCCCCTAGCCCACTACGAGCAGTACTTC. It encodes CASSPLAHYEQYF. The whole variable domain, filled in from reference TRBV5-6 and TRBJ2-7, reads DAGVTQSPTHLIKTRGQQVTLRCSPKSGHDTVSWYQQALGQGPQFIFQYYEEEERQRGNFPDRFSGHQFPNYSSELNVNALLLGDSALYLCASSPLAHYEQYFGPGTRLTVT.

V is TRBV7-9 and J is TRBJ2-3; TRBD2 matches 9 bases. The CDR3 sequence is 15 residues long. Germline CDR1 and CDR2: SEHNR and FQNEAQ (reference sequence). The ends lost 11 bases at V and 3 bases at J; junction bases unmatched: 12. This CDR3 reads CAGAGGQKRTDTQYF. CDR3 sequence (DNA): TGTGCCGGAGCGGGGGGCCAAAAACGAACAGATACGCAGTATTTT. The complete variable domain, with remaining parts taken from reference TRBV7-9 and TRBJ2-3, reads DTGVSQNPRHKITKRGQNVTFRCDPISEHNRLYWYRQTLGQGPEFLTYFQNEAQLEKSRLLSDRFSAERPKGSFSTLEIQRTEQGDSAMYLCAGAGGQKRTDTQYFGPGTRLTVL.

The chain joins TRBV27 to TRBJ2-1; 10 bases fit TRBD2. The CDR3 totals 15 residues. Germline CDR1 and CDR2: MNHEY and SMNVEV (reference sequence). J gave up 8 bases and V 3 bases, and 7 bases lay outside the gene matches. CDR3 sequence: CASSLSSGGLYEQFF. DNA for the CDR3: TGTGCCAGCAGTTTGAGTAGCGGGGGGCTGTATGAGCAGTTCTTC.

The genes are TRBV18 and TRBJ1-5, with 8 bases fitting TRBD1. V shed 4 bases, J shed 13 bases, and the junction held 6 bases outside the gene matches. The CDR3 covers 12 residues. Germline values: CDR1 KGHSH, CDR2 LQKENI. In DNA form, the CDR3 reads TGTGCCAGCTCACGGGGCGGGGACAGGCAGCATTTT. Protein: CASSRGGDRQHF. Complete variable domain (other parts from reference TRBV18 and TRBJ1-5): NAGVMQNPRHLVRRRGQEARLRCSPMKGHSHVYWYRQLPEEGLKFMVYLQKENIIDESGMPKERFSAEFPKEGPSILRIQQVVRGDSAAYFCASSRGGDRQHFGDGTRLSIL.

The chain joins TRBV28 to TRBJ2-2, with 10 bases lining up with TRBD2. Germline V lookup: CDR1 MDHEN, CDR2 SYDVKM. This CDR3 is 15 amino acids long. Trimming cost V 6 bases and J 4 bases; bases outside gene matches: 5. The CDR3: CASRLWTSGTGELFF. The CDR3 DNA reads as TGTGCCAGCAGACTATGGACTAGCGGCACCGGGGAGCTGTTTTTT. Full variable domain (remainder filled in from reference TRBV28 and TRBJ2-2): DVKVTQSSRYLVKRTGEKVFLECVQDMDHENMFWYRQDPGLGLRLIYFSYDVKMKEKGDIPEGYSVSREKKERFSLILESASTNQTSMYLCASRLWTSGTGELFFGEGSRLTVL.

The chain combines TRBV29-1 with TRBJ2-2; TRBD2 might be the D (7 bases). The CDR3 runs 15 residues. Germline CDR1 and CDR2: SQVTM and ANQGSEA. V lost 4 bases and J lost 3, with 15 bases in between. The CDR3 DNA is TGCAGCGTTGGGGGGGGCAAGGCCGACACCGGGGAGCTGTTTTTT. Translated: CSVGGGKADTGELFF.

The rearrangement joins TRBV28 to TRBJ1-2; 8 bases agree with TRBD1. The CDR3 length is 14 residues. CDR1 is MDHEN and CDR2 is SYDVKM in the germline V gene. V lost 6 bases to trimming and J lost 8 bases; unmatched junction nucleotides: 11. CDR3 bases: TGTGCCAGCAGCTCGACAGGGGATTTCGAGGGCTACACCTTC. Translating it yields CASSSTGDFEGYTF.

The chain joins TRBV15 to TRBJ2-5, with D perhaps matching TRBD1 (6 bases). V lost 1 base and J lost 3, with 12 bases in between. In germline, CDR1 is LNHNV, CDR2 YYDKDF (reference sequence). The length of the CDR3 is 15 residues. The CDR3 sequence: CATSRARTEEETQYF. CDR3 DNA: TGTGCCACCAGCAGAGCTCGGACAGAAGAAGAGACCCAGTACTTC.

This chain links TRBV6-1 with TRBJ2-7, with TRBD1 as a possible D gene (6 bases). The V and J ends lost 8 bases and 5 bases respectively, with 19 bases between them. Germline V gives CDR1 MNHNS, CDR2 SASEGT. The CDR3 runs to 14 residues. The CDR3: CASLIMTGGHEQYF. CDR3 DNA: TGTGCCAGCTTGATTATGACAGGAGGCCACGAGCAGTACTTC.

J is TRBJ1-1 and V is TRBV7-6; 12 bases are a match to TRBD1. Germline V gene sequence: CDR1 SGHVS, CDR2 FNYEAQ. This CDR3 spans 16 amino acids. V shed 0 bases, J shed 7 bases, and the junction held 6 bases outside the gene matches. The CDR3: CASSLARDRGHGEAFF. The CDR3, as DNA: TGTGCCAGCAGCTTAGCTAGGGACAGGGGGCATGGTGAAGCTTTCTTT.

V is TRBV6-1 and J is TRBJ1-1, with TRBD1 matching over 11 bases. Trimming at V came to 4 bases and at J to 5 bases, leaving 3 bases not matched to a gene. The CDR3 totals 14 residues. CDR1 and CDR2 from the germline V gene are MNHNS and SASEGT. DNA for the CDR3: TGTGCCAGCAGTGGGGGACAGGGGGTAACTGAAGCTTTCTTT. Translated: CASSGGQGVTEAFF.

The chain uses TRBV7-9 and TRBJ2-5; possible D gene TRBD2, 6 bases. CDR1 is SEHNR and CDR2 is FQNEAQ in the germline V gene (reference sequence). V was clipped by 4 bases and J by 5 bases, with 14 bases between them. The CDR3 loop spans 14 amino acids. CDR3 coding DNA: TGTGCCAGCAGCTGGGGACTTACGCCGGAGACCCAGTACTTC. Encoded protein: CASSWGLTPETQYF.

The chain recombines TRBV5-4 with TRBJ2-7, with TRBD2 matching over 11 bases. The trim removed 5 bases at V and 3 bases at J, leaving 4 bases unmatched. The CDR3 runs to 14 residues. Germline values: CDR1 SGHNT, CDR2 YYREEE (reference sequence). In DNA, the CDR3 is TGTGCCAGCAGGCCGGGACTAGCGGTCTACGAGCAGTACTTC. Translating it yields CASRPGLAVYEQYF.

The chain recombines TRBV12-5 with TRBJ2-7; unclear D gene. Germline V CDR1 and CDR2: LGHNT, FRNRAP. V lost 5 bases to trimming and J lost 4 bases, with 6 bases between them. The length of the CDR3 is 11 residues. CDR3 bases: TGTGCTAGTGGTACTACATACGAGCAGTACTTC. Translated, it gives CASGTTYEQYF.

V gene TRBV19 combines with J gene TRBJ1-2, with TRBD1 matching over 9 bases. The ends lost 5 bases at V and 8 bases at J; junction bases unmatched: 9. Germline assignment: CDR1 LNHDA and CDR2 SQIVND (reference sequence). This CDR3 comprises 14 residues. This CDR3 reads CASSSQQGAQGYTF. DNA for the CDR3: TGTGCCAGTAGTTCACAACAGGGGGCACAGGGCTACACCTTC.